The 7 T cell receptor beta chains presented below share a single source sample, sequenced in a study of CD8 T cells in Susac syndrome. An amount of RNA that ranged from roughly 0.5 to 1 ug was reverse transcribed with random hexamers. TCRdb used MiXCR to reprocess the immunoSEQ multiplex PCR reads, holding one entry per CDR3 protein. The table has over 150,000 distinct CDR3 sequences, 80% to 95% seen once. Material for sequencing was CD4+ T cells from PBMCs. The receptors come from a human donor with multiple sclerosis.

The gene calls are TRBV5-4 and TRBJ2-5, with 7 bases lining up with TRBD1. CDR1 is SGHNT and CDR2 is YYREEE in the germline V gene (reference sequence). The length of the CDR3 is 16 residues. The trim removed 0 bases at V and 5 bases at J, leaving 10 bases unmatched. The CDR3 DNA sequence: TGTGCCAGCAGCTTGGGGCCCGACAGGGCAGGGGAGACCCAGTACTTC. Its protein is CASSLGPDRAGETQYF. Filled out from reference TRBV5-4 and TRBJ2-5, the complete variable domain reads ETGVTQSPTHLIKTRGQQVTLRCSSQSGHNTVSWYQQALGQGPQFIFQYYREEENGRGNFPPRFSGLQFPNYSSELNVNALELDDSALYLCASSLGPDRAGETQYFGPGTRLLVL.

This chain joins TRBV20-1 and TRBJ2-7; TRBD2 matches 9 bases. From germline, CDR1 is DFQATT and CDR2 SNEGSKA (reference sequence). CDR3 length: 15 amino acids. V dropped 3 bases and J dropped 0; count of bases not matched to a gene: 6. In DNA form, the CDR3 reads TGCAGTGCTAGTAGCGGTAGCGGGAGCTCCTACGAGCAGTACTTC. It encodes CSASSGSGSSYEQYF.

In this sample, this clonotype turned up once. J is TRBJ2-4 and V is TRBV6-2 or TRBV6-3; 8 bases line up with TRBD1. Losses at the gene ends were 6 bases for V and 1 base for J; bases not matched to a gene: 14. Germline V gives CDR1 MNHEY, CDR2 SVGEGT. The CDR3 is 18 residues long. CDR3 protein: CASRRDQGQVLAKNIQYF. The CDR3 region has the DNA TGTGCCAGCAGACGTGACCAGGGACAGGTGTTGGCCAAAAACATTCAGTACTTC.

The chain joins TRBV11-2 to TRBJ1-2; the D is unclear. The V end was cut by 1 base, the J end by 4 bases, with 7 bases between. The CDR3 consists of 13 residues. CDR1 and CDR2 (germline): SGHAT, FQNNGV. DNA of the CDR3: TGTGCCAGCAGCTTAGGAGCTTTCTATGGCTACACCTTC. This codes for CASSLGAFYGYTF.

V gene TRBV5-1 combines with J gene TRBJ2-1; 7 bases align to TRBD2. The junction had 6 bases not matched to a gene; V was cut back by 4 bases and J by 2 bases. Germline lookup yields CDR1 SGHRS and CDR2 YFSETQ. The CDR3 has 15 amino acids. Written as DNA, the CDR3 is TGCGCCAGCAGCGTCAGCGGGGCGACCTACAATGAGCAGTTCTTC. This gives the protein CASSVSGATYNEQFF.

This chain uses TRBV28 with TRBJ1-2; D remains ambiguous. V shed 7 bases and J shed 2 bases, with 11 bases lying between them. CDR1 is MDHEN, CDR2 SYDVKM, per germline. The CDR3 has 13 amino acids. In DNA, the CDR3 is TGTGCCAGCAACGGAAATTCAAACTATGGCTACACCTTC. Translation gives CASNGNSNYGYTF.

The chain links TRBV30 to TRBJ2-5; tentatively, D is TRBD2 (7 bases). Trimming took off 1 base at V and 1 base at J, with 10 bases between the two ends. The CDR3 consists of 14 residues. CDR1 and CDR2 from the germline V gene are GTSNPN and SVGIG (reference sequence). CDR3 sequence: CAWSGGGIQETQYF. In DNA form, the CDR3 reads TGTGCCTGGAGTGGGGGGGGCATCCAAGAGACCCAGTACTTC.